The 27 T cell receptor beta chains reported below all come from one sample, sequenced in a study of T cell changes during pregnancy in multiple sclerosis. Measured with immunoSEQ multiplex PCR; TCRdb has only the in-frame clones, and not every one. The table shows roughly 71,000 clones, with 80% to 95% occurring only once. The sequencing used peripheral blood, collected in the first trimester of pregnancy. These receptors all stem from a female donor in good health, enrolled as a control in a pregnancy study.

This clone was counted a single time. This rearrangement joins TRBV18 to TRBJ1-1; 8 bases fit TRBD1. Germline V gene sequence: CDR1 KGHSH, CDR2 LQKENI. This CDR3 contains 15 residues. V shed 5 bases, J shed 6 bases, and the junction held 11 bases outside the gene matches. This CDR3 reads CASSELSRGLAEAFF. CDR3 nucleotides: TGTGCCAGCTCAGAATTGTCCAGGGGGCTAGCTGAAGCTTTCTTT.

The chain links TRBV2 to TRBJ2-3; 9 nucleotides line up with TRBD1. The CDR3 loop spans 15 amino acids. The germline gives CDR1 SNHLY, CDR2 FYNNEI. The junction had 8 bases not matched to a gene; V was cut back by 6 bases and J by 4 bases. The CDR3 loop is CASSRQGGWPDTQYF. In DNA form, the CDR3 reads TGTGCCAGCAGCAGACAGGGGGGTTGGCCAGATACGCAGTATTTT. Full variable domain (rest looked up from reference TRBV2 and TRBJ2-3): EPEVTQTPSHQVTQMGQEVILRCVPISNHLYFYWYRQILGQKVEFLVSFYNNEISEKSEIFDDQFSVERPDGSNFTLKIRSTKLEDSAMYFCASSRQGGWPDTQYFGPGTRLTVL.

This clone qualifies as medium-sized (0.01 to 0.1%). The CDR3 loop reads CASTGLANEQYF. DNA for the CDR3: TGTGCCTCCACGGGACTAGCAAACGAGCAGTACTTC. This chain links TRBV11-2 with TRBJ2-7; 9 positions match TRBD2. The ends lost 11 bases at V and 5 bases at J; junction bases unmatched: 7. This CDR3 comprises 12 residues. CDR1 and CDR2 from the germline V gene are SGHAT and FQNNGV.

The chain uses TRBV10-3 and TRBJ2-7; 8 bases agree with TRBD1. Trimming took 2 bases from V and 7 from J; bases not matched to a gene: 10. CDR3 length equals 15 residues. Germline V gene sequence: CDR1 ENHRY, CDR2 SYGVKD. CDR3 loop: CAISEPDTGGREQYF. The CDR3 DNA sequence: TGTGCCATCAGTGAGCCCGATACAGGGGGAAGGGAGCAGTACTTC.

The genes are TRBV6-1 and TRBJ1-1; no clear D gene. Germline CDR1 is MNHNS and CDR2 is SASEGT. The germline V and J ends were trimmed by 4 bases and 0 bases, with 3 bases remaining between them. The length of the CDR3 is 12 residues. CDR3 sequence (DNA): TGTGCCAGCAGTGCGGTGAACACTGAAGCTTTCTTT. It specifies CASSAVNTEAFF.

The rearrangement uses TRBV28 and TRBJ1-2, with a possible D match to TRBD1 (6 bases). The germline V and J ends were trimmed by 6 bases and 4 bases, with 18 bases remaining between them. Germline V gives CDR1 MDHEN, CDR2 SYDVKM. The CDR3 consists of 15 residues. The CDR3 DNA reads TGTGCCAGCAGACCCCCCGGACAGATCCGCTATGGCTACACCTTC. It specifies CASRPPGQIRYGYTF.

The gene calls are TRBV7-8 and TRBJ1-2; TRBD1 aligns across 8 bases. The CDR3 runs to 12 residues. CDR1 and CDR2 from the germline V gene are SGHVS and FQNEAQ. V was pared by 3 bases and J by 6 bases, with 0 bases of the junction left unmatched. CDR3: CASSLDRDGYTF. For the CDR3, the DNA is TGTGCCAGCAGCTTGGACAGGGATGGCTACACCTTC. Based on the CDR3 plus reference TRBV7-8 and TRBJ1-2, the full variable domain is GAGVSQSPRYKVAKRGQDVALRCDPISGHVSLFWYQQALGQGPEFLTYFQNEAQLDKSGLPSDRFFAERPEGSVSTLKIQRTQQEDSAVYLCASSLDRDGYTFGSGTRLTVV.

The V call is TRBV6-1, the J call TRBJ2-7; 8 bases match TRBD1. The CDR3 is 17 amino acids. Germline lookup yields CDR1 MNHNS and CDR2 SASEGT. The J segment lost 2 bases and the V segment lost 0 bases, leaving 9 bases of the junction unmatched. CDR3 nucleotide sequence: TGTGCCAGCAGTGAAGCCGTTTTCGGACAGGGCACCTACGAGCAGTACTTC. Protein product: CASSEAVFGQGTYEQYF.

The V call is TRBV28, the J call TRBJ2-1; perhaps TRBD2 as D (6 bases). The length of the CDR3 is 16 residues. Trimming removed 4 bases at V and 4 bases at J, with 17 bases between. The V gene's germline CDR1 is MDHEN and CDR2 SYDVKM. The CDR3 bases are TGTGCCAGCAGTTCCCCCCAGGATAGCGGTTACAATGAGCAGTTCTTC. Residues: CASSSPQDSGYNEQFF.

V usage is TRBV7-6 and J usage is TRBJ2-7, with D possibly being TRBD1 (6 bases). The germline gives CDR1 SGHVS, CDR2 FNYEAQ. V lost 4 bases and J lost 6, with 13 bases in between. The CDR3 sequence is 13 residues long. The CDR3 spells CASSSGAQSEQYF. CDR3 DNA sequence: TGTGCCAGCAGCTCAGGGGCCCAATCCGAGCAGTACTTC.

This clone was detected a few times. The V and J genes are TRBV7-9 and TRBJ1-1, with 8 bases that match TRBD1. V trimming: 10 bases; J trimming: 1 base; junction bases outside the gene matches: 2. The CDR3 length is 12 residues. CDR1 and CDR2 from the germline V gene are SEHNR and FQNEAQ (reference sequence). The CDR3 region is CAIGTGNTEAFF. CDR3 in DNA: TGTGCCATCGGGACAGGGAACACTGAAGCTTTCTTT.

The CDR3 loop reads CASSLYRALKGYTF. The DNA of the CDR3 is TGCGCCAGCAGCTTGTACAGGGCCTTAAAGGGCTACACCTTC. The gene calls are TRBV5-1 and TRBJ1-2, with D maybe TRBD1 (6 bases). In germline, CDR1 is SGHRS, CDR2 YFSETQ. This CDR3 has 14 amino acids. The V end was cut by 1 base, the J end by 8 bases, with 15 bases between. Using reference TRBV5-1 and TRBJ1-2 for the parts outside the CDR3, the full variable domain is KAGVTQTPRYLIKTRGQQVTLSCSPISGHRSVSWYQQTPGQGLQFLFEYFSETQRNKGNFPGRFSGRQFSNSRSEMNVSTLELGDSALYLCASSLYRALKGYTFGSGTRLTVV.

This sequence joins TRBV27 and TRBJ2-7; tentative D call: TRBD2 (5 bases). Germline CDR1 MNHEY, CDR2 SMNVEV (reference sequence). CDR3 size: 15 residues. V was pared by 0 bases and J by 2 bases, with 11 bases between. The CDR3 spells CASSLSLGVTYEQYF. The DNA for the CDR3 is TGTGCCAGCAGTTTATCGCTGGGAGTCACCTACGAGCAGTACTTC.

This sequence joins TRBV19 and TRBJ2-7; D uncertain. The CDR3 length is 14 residues. With 3 bases removed from V and 0 bases from J, the gap between germline ends came to 9 bases. CDR1 LNHDA and CDR2 SQIVND come from the germline V gene (reference sequence). As DNA, the CDR3 is TGTGCCAGTAGTATCCAGGAATACTCCTACGAGCAGTACTTC. It translates to CASSIQEYSYEQYF.

V usage is TRBV18 and J usage is TRBJ1-1; weak D call: TRBD1 (6 bases). The CDR3 is 12 residues long. V shed 3 bases and J shed 7 bases, with 9 bases lying between them. The germline CDR1 and CDR2 sequences are KGHSH and LQKENI. CDR3 nucleotide sequence: TGTGCCAGCTCACCGGAAGGGGGTGAAGCTTTCTTT. This translates into CASSPEGGEAFF.

This chain uses TRBV4-1 with TRBJ1-1; 8 bases are a match to TRBD1. Germline V lookup: CDR1 MGHRA, CDR2 YSYEKL. CDR3 length equals 15 residues. The V segment lost 6 bases and the J segment 4 bases; nucleotides outside the gene matches: 10. This CDR3 reads CASRLVQGASTEAFF. CDR3 nucleotides: TGCGCCAGCAGACTTGTCCAGGGGGCGAGCACTGAAGCTTTCTTT.

The chain has TRBV27 and TRBJ2-2; D not certain. Trimming removed 6 bases at V and 4 bases at J, with 9 bases between. Germline loops: CDR1 MNHEY, CDR2 SMNVEV (reference sequence). The CDR3 extends over 13 amino acids. The CDR3 sequence is CASSLWSTGELFF. CDR3 bases: TGTGCCAGCAGCCTATGGAGCACCGGGGAGCTGTTTTTT.

This chain links TRBV9 with TRBJ1-2, with a possible D match to TRBD1 (6 bases). The V end was cut by 0 bases, the J end by 6 bases, with 9 bases between. The germline V gene encodes CDR1 SGDLS and CDR2 YYNGEE. The CDR3 loop spans 13 amino acids. The CDR3 sequence is CASSVAGVDGYTF. CDR3 DNA sequence: TGTGCCAGCAGCGTAGCAGGGGTAGATGGCTACACCTTC.

This clone showed up just a few times. V gene TRBV5-4 combines with J gene TRBJ2-5; a weak D match, TRBD2 (7 bases). Germline V gives CDR1 SGHNT, CDR2 YYREEE (reference sequence). Trimming took 0 bases from V and 5 from J, leaving 8 bases between them. The CDR3 loop spans 13 amino acids. The CDR3: CASSLEGGETQYF. CDR3 nucleotide sequence: TGTGCCAGCAGCTTGGAGGGGGGGGAGACCCAGTACTTC.

The chain carries TRBV5-4 and TRBJ2-3; 14 bases match TRBD2. Germline-derived CDR1 and CDR2 are SGHNT and YYREEE (reference sequence). Losses at the gene ends were 3 bases for V and 0 bases for J; bases not matched to a gene: 6. The CDR3 covers 18 residues. CDR3 DNA sequence: TGTGCCAGCAGCTGGAGACTAGCGGGAGGGCCGAGCACAGATACGCAGTATTTT. This gives the protein CASSWRLAGGPSTDTQYF.

This clone was picked up one time. The chain carries TRBV2 and TRBJ2-1; D possibly corresponds to TRBD2 (5 bases). Germline V gives CDR1 SNHLY, CDR2 FYNNEI. This CDR3 has 16 amino acids. Trimming took 3 bases from V and 0 from J, leaving 12 bases between them. DNA of the CDR3: TGTGCCAGCAGTGATCCAGCGGCGAGCTCCTACAATGAGCAGTTCTTC. Translated: CASSDPAASSYNEQFF.

The genes are TRBV5-4 and TRBJ2-5; 12 positions agree with TRBD2. Germline lookup yields CDR1 SGHNT and CDR2 YYREEE (reference sequence). J lost 5 bases, V lost 7 bases, and 6 bases had no gene match. The CDR3 totals 14 residues. CDR3 sequence (DNA): TGTGCCAGCTCATCTAGCGGGAGGGCGGAGACCCAGTACTTC. Its translation: CASSSSGRAETQYF.

J is TRBJ2-3 and V is TRBV18; 8 nucleotides agree with TRBD2. Unmatched junction bases numbered 1, after V lost 4 bases and J lost 1 base. Germline CDR1 and CDR2: KGHSH and LQKENI. The length of the CDR3 is 14 residues. This CDR3 reads CASSLTSGTDTQYF. In DNA form, the CDR3 reads TGTGCCAGCTCACTGACTAGCGGCACAGATACGCAGTATTTT.

This chain uses TRBV6-1 with TRBJ2-1; D perhaps matches TRBD1 (5 bases). Trimming pared 7 bases from V and 5 bases from J, leaving 15 bases between. The CDR3 sequence is 14 residues long. In germline, CDR1 is MNHNS, CDR2 SASEGT. In nucleotides, the CDR3 is TGTGCCAGCACCACGGACACTTACAACAATGAGCAGTTCTTC. The encoded protein is CASTTDTYNNEQFF.

The chain employs TRBV6-1 and TRBJ1-5; 9 bases map to TRBD1. The length of the CDR3 is 15 residues. The ends lost 4 bases at V and 5 bases at J; junction bases unmatched: 6. The V gene's germline CDR1 is MNHNS and CDR2 SASEGT. The CDR3 DNA follows: TGTGCCAGCAGTGCTCGACAGGGGGAGGATCAGCCCCAGCATTTT. This encodes CASSARQGEDQPQHF.

The chain employs TRBV27 and TRBJ2-7, with D unclear. CDR1 is MNHEY and CDR2 is SMNVEV in the germline V gene (reference sequence). Trimming left V 4 bases short and J 2 bases short, with 9 bases between. The CDR3 consists of 13 residues. The CDR3 loop reads CASSSSDTYEQYF. In DNA form, the CDR3 reads TGTGCCAGCAGTTCCAGTGACACCTACGAGCAGTACTTC.

The chain has TRBV6-1 and TRBJ1-4; D is undetermined. CDR1 and CDR2 (germline): MNHNS, SASEGT. Trimming removed 4 bases from V and 0 bases from J, with 6 bases in between. The length of the CDR3 is 14 residues. This CDR3 reads CASSGETTNEKLFF. The CDR3 coding sequence is TGTGCCAGCAGTGGGGAGACAACTAATGAAAAACTGTTTTTT.